These 9 T cell receptor beta chains originate from one sample sequenced in a study of cytomegalovirus exposure and HLA in healthy donors (dated by TCRdb to 2016 to 2017). Library preparation employed the immunoSEQ multiplex PCR assay. As stored in TCRdb, this immuneACCESS dataset retains in-frame rearrangements with V and J assigned. A fraction of the clones does not appear; measured against another copy, unresolved V genes explain less than half of the discrepancy, and the remainder lacks a known reason. Within this sample are some 150,000 clones, with roughly 89% of them counted one time only. The ten largest account for roughly 1.4% of the sample. The specimen sequenced was PBMCs. These receptors all come from a woman in her twenties or thirties in good health and CMV-seronegative.

The chain uses TRBV23-1 and TRBJ1-2, with TRBD1 matching over 7 bases. TRBV23-1 is assigned to the ORF class and has an uncertain function. The CDR3 loop spans 17 amino acids. J gave up 6 bases and V 3 bases, and 16 bases lay outside the gene matches. CDR3 residues: CASSQAPKDRWRDGYTF. The CDR3 DNA reads as TGCGCCAGCAGTCAGGCCCCCAAGGACAGGTGGAGAGATGGCTACACCTTC.

The chain uses TRBV15 and TRBJ2-2, with unresolved D. The CDR3 is 15 residues long. The germline V gene encodes CDR1 LNHNV and CDR2 YYDKDF (reference sequence). Trimming removed 0 bases from V and 3 bases from J, with 8 bases in between. This chain's CDR3 is CATSRDGQYTGELFF. In DNA, the CDR3 is TGTGCCACCAGCAGAGATGGGCAGTACACCGGGGAGCTGTTTTTT.

The rearrangement joins TRBV11-3 to TRBJ2-1, with D maybe TRBD2 (7 bases). Deletions cut 5 bases from V and 5 bases from J, with 13 bases between. The CDR3 has 14 amino acids. Per germline, CDR1 SGHNT and CDR2 YENEEA. This CDR3 reads CASSPGGADNEQFF. In DNA form, the CDR3 reads TGTGCCAGCAGCCCGGGGGGCGCGGACAATGAGCAGTTCTTC. The full variable domain, its missing parts supplied by reference TRBV11-3 and TRBJ2-1, is EAGVVQSPRYKIIEKKQPVAFWCNPISGHNTLYWYLQNLGQGPELLIRYENEEAVDDSQLPKDRFSAERLKGVDSTLKIQPAELGDSAVYLCASSPGGADNEQFFGPGTRLTVL.

J is TRBJ1-6 and V is TRBV15, with 11 bases matching TRBD1. This CDR3 comprises 19 residues. V lost 2 bases and J lost 0; bases outside the gene matches: 6. CDR1 and CDR2 from the germline V gene are LNHNV and YYDKDF (reference sequence). The CDR3 spells CATSRLWDRGDSYNSPLHF. DNA for the CDR3: TGTGCCACCAGCAGACTTTGGGACAGGGGGGACTCCTATAATTCACCCCTCCACTTT.

This clone showed up just once. The rearrangement joins TRBV4-2 to TRBJ2-5; 10 bases map to TRBD2. The CDR3 contains 19 residues. Germline CDR1 and CDR2: LGHNA and YNFKEQ. V lost 1 base and J lost 0; bases outside the gene matches: 11. CDR3 in amino acids: CASSQAGASGGSYQETQYF. As DNA, the CDR3 is TGTGCCAGCAGCCAAGCGGGAGCTAGCGGGGGCTCGTACCAAGAGACCCAGTACTTC.

The J gene is TRBJ1-2, the V gene TRBV5-8; D remains unclear. Germline V gene lookup returns CDR1 SGHTS and CDR2 YDEGEE. CDR3 length equals 15 residues. Trimming left V 2 bases short and J 4 bases short, with 15 bases between. In DNA, the CDR3 is TGTGCCAGCAGCTTACCCCCTACGGGGATCTATGGCTACACCTTC. Amino acid sequence: CASSLPPTGIYGYTF.

CDR3 loop: CAISGPGGSLSTEAFF. The CDR3 DNA reads as TGTGCCATCAGTGGACCAGGGGGGTCACTCAGCACTGAAGCTTTCTTT. The chain has TRBV10-3 and TRBJ1-1; 7 nucleotides align to TRBD1. J lost 4 bases, V lost 4 bases, and 12 bases had no gene match. The CDR3 loop spans 16 amino acids. Germline V gene data show CDR1 as ENHRY and CDR2 as SYGVKD.

V usage is TRBV7-9 and J usage is TRBJ2-7; no clear D. Trimming took 5 bases from V and 2 from J, leaving 10 bases between them. The germline CDR1 and CDR2 sequences are SEHNR and FQNEAQ (reference sequence). This CDR3 contains 13 residues. The CDR3 is CASSPDITYEQYF. The CDR3 DNA sequence: TGTGCCAGCAGCCCAGACATAACCTACGAGCAGTACTTC.

The chain uses TRBV6-6 and TRBJ2-4, with D possibly being TRBD2 (5 bases). This CDR3 is 16 amino acids long. The germline gives CDR1 MNHNY, CDR2 SVGAGI (reference sequence). The ends were cut back, 2 bases at V and 0 bases at J, with 11 bases in the middle. The DNA for the CDR3 is TGTGCCAGCAGTTACCAGACGGGGTTAGCCAAAAACATTCAGTACTTC. Translation gives CASSYQTGLAKNIQYF.